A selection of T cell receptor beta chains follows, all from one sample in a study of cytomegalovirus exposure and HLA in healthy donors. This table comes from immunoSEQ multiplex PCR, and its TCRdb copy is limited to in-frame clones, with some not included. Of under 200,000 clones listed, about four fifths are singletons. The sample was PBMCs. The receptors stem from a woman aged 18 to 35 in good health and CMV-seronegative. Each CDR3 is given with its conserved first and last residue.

cdr3_aa: CASSPGQGGWSQHF
v_call: TRBV28
j_call: TRBJ1-5
cdr3_length: 14

cdr3_aa: CAWSLGQGRETQYF
v_call: TRBV30
j_call: TRBJ2-5
cdr3_length: 14

cdr3_aa: CASSAPGLASGTDTQYF
v_call: TRBV9
j_call: TRBJ2-3
cdr3_length: 17

cdr3_aa: CASSIALLNTEAFF
v_call: TRBV19
j_call: TRBJ1-1
cdr3_length: 14

cdr3_aa: CASSPLQNSYEQYF
v_call: TRBV5-4
j_call: TRBJ2-7
cdr3_length: 14

cdr3_aa: CASSRTGENTEAFF
v_call: TRBV19
j_call: TRBJ1-1
cdr3_length: 14

cdr3_aa: CASRSDSTFSYEQYF
v_call: TRBV5-1
j_call: TRBJ2-7
cdr3_length: 15

cdr3_aa: CAREGGTPREQFF
v_call: TRBV2
j_call: TRBJ2-1
cdr3_length: 13

cdr3_aa: CSVASLPGQGSNQPQHF
v_call: TRBV29-1
j_call: TRBJ1-5
cdr3_length: 17

cdr3_aa: CASSPTGEVNQPQHF
v_call: TRBV7-9
j_call: TRBJ1-5
cdr3_length: 15

cdr3_aa: CASSLLPRGLTEAFF
v_call: TRBV28
j_call: TRBJ1-1
cdr3_length: 15

cdr3_aa: CASSPQQGWDTEAFF
v_call: TRBV11-2
j_call: TRBJ1-1
cdr3_length: 15

cdr3_aa: CASSLGVTAEAFF
v_call: TRBV5-6
j_call: TRBJ1-1
cdr3_length: 13

cdr3_aa: CASRELPGQGARFF
v_call: TRBV10-1
j_call: TRBJ1-4
cdr3_length: 14

cdr3_aa: CASSLASGRYEQYF
v_call: TRBV5-6
j_call: TRBJ2-7
cdr3_length: 14

cdr3_aa: CASSPTSEGEQYF
v_call: TRBV18
j_call: TRBJ2-7
cdr3_length: 13

cdr3_aa: CASSQVAGQPYNEQFF
v_call: TRBV4-1
j_call: TRBJ2-1
cdr3_length: 16

cdr3_aa: CAWTPGTSGTTGELFF
v_call: TRBV30
j_call: TRBJ2-2
cdr3_length: 16

cdr3_aa: CASGGISTDTQYF
v_call: TRBV11-2
j_call: TRBJ2-3
cdr3_length: 13

cdr3_aa: CASSLLGSSYNEQFF
v_call: TRBV27
j_call: TRBJ2-1
cdr3_length: 15

cdr3_aa: CASSLGGRVRFF
v_call: TRBV7-2
j_call: TRBJ2-1
cdr3_length: 12

cdr3_aa: CASSLGPTTNSPLHF
v_call: TRBV5-1
j_call: TRBJ1-6
cdr3_length: 15

cdr3_aa: CASSLGQIDTQYF
v_call: TRBV5-4
j_call: TRBJ2-3
cdr3_length: 13

cdr3_aa: CASSEYRGRSNEQFF
v_call: TRBV25-1
j_call: TRBJ2-1
cdr3_length: 15

cdr3_aa: CASSENPGGGRGGSGNTQYF
v_call: TRBV6-1
j_call: TRBJ2-3
cdr3_length: 20

cdr3_aa: CASSRDTSYNSPLHF
v_call: TRBV6-6
j_call: TRBJ1-6
cdr3_length: 15

cdr3_aa: CASGLQGRNYGYTF
v_call: TRBV19
j_call: TRBJ1-2
cdr3_length: 14

cdr3_aa: CASRSGEQFF
v_call: TRBV2
j_call: TRBJ2-1
cdr3_length: 10

cdr3_aa: CASSQLSGGSTEQFF
v_call: TRBV14
j_call: TRBJ2-1
cdr3_length: 15

cdr3_aa: CASSRTGLNQPQHF
v_call: TRBV6-5
j_call: TRBJ1-5
cdr3_length: 14

cdr3_aa: CASSLGSGSEYEQYF
v_call: TRBV27
j_call: TRBJ2-7
cdr3_length: 15

cdr3_aa: CASERGLAGGNTGELFF
v_call: TRBV9
j_call: TRBJ2-2
cdr3_length: 17

cdr3_aa: CASSLSVAGGSTDTQYF
v_call: TRBV28
j_call: TRBJ2-3
cdr3_length: 17

cdr3_aa: CASSFQAGGNQPQHF
v_call: TRBV27
j_call: TRBJ1-5
cdr3_length: 15